One T cell receptor beta chain is described in this entry. What it recognizes is unknown. The source of the sample is a study of T cell responses to AZD1222 COVID-19 vaccine. Broader study findings: Just six AZD1222 recipients tested seropositive at baseline. Mostly white British, mostly female donors; authors suggested clonal diversity may be underestimated.

TCRdb's copy holds only in-frame clones and misses some; the assay was immunoSEQ multiplex PCR. The sample shows 70,000 to 95,000 clones, around 93% of them seen only once. V lost 2 bases, J lost 4 bases, and 9 bases lay in between. The CDR3 is 14 amino acids. Per germline, CDR1 MNHNS and CDR2 SASEGT. The origin of this receptor is an adult who received the AZD1222 COVID-19 vaccine. The input for sequencing was peripheral blood, taken 28 days after the second AZD1222 dose. The chain couples TRBV6-1 to TRBJ1-5; tentatively, D is TRBD1 (5 bases). CDR3 in amino acids: CASSESGINQPQHF. DNA of the CDR3: TGTGCCAGCAGTGAATCAGGGATAAATCAGCCCCAGCATTTT.